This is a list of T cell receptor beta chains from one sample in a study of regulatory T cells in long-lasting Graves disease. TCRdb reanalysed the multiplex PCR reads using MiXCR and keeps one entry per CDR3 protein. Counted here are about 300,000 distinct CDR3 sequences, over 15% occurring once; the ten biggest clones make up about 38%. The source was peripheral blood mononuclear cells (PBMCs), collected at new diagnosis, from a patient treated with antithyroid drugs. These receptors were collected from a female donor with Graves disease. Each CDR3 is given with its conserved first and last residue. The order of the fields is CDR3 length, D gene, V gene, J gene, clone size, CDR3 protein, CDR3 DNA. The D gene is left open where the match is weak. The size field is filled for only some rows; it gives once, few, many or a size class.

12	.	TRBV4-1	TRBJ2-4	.	CASSQDLYIQYF	TGCGCCAGCAGCCAAGATCTGTACATTCAGTACTTC
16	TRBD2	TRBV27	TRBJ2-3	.	CASSLLAGGHSDTQYF	TGTGCCAGCAGTTTGCTAGCGGGGGGGCATTCAGATACGCAGTATTTT
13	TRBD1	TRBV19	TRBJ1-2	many	CASRGTGGNGYTF	TGTGCCAGTAGAGGTACAGGGGGCAACGGCTACACCTTC
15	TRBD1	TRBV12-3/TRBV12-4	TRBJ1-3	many	CASSFGRGSGNTIYF	TGTGCCAGCAGTTTCGGCAGGGGGTCCGGAAACACCATATATTTT
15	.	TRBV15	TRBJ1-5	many	CATSKRQTSFGAQHF	TGTGCCACCAGCAAAAGGCAGACAAGCTTCGGGGCCCAGCATTTT
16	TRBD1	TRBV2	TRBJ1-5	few	CASSESGTGLNQPQHF	TGTGCCAGCAGTGAATCGGGGACAGGCCTTAATCAGCCCCAGCATTTT
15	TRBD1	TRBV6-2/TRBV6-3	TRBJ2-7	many	CASSLDRGRGYEQYF	TGTGCCAGCAGCCTTGACAGGGGCAGAGGGTACGAGCAGTACTTC
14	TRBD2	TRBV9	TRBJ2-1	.	CASSVGSGRTEQFF	TGTGCCAGCAGCGTTGGTAGCGGGAGGACTGAGCAGTTCTTC
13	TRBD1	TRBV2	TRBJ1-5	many	CASRGTGNQPQHF	TGTGCCAGCAGGGGGACAGGGAATCAGCCCCAGCATTTT
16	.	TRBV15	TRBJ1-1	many	CATSRDSRGGNTEAFF	TGTGCCACCAGCAGAGATTCGAGGGGTGGAAACACTGAAGCTTTCTTT
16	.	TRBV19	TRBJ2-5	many	CASSILPTRGQETQYF	TGTGCCAGTAGTATACTCCCTACCCGGGGGCAAGAGACCCAGTACTTC
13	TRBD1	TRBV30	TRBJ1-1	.	CASTTRQGTEAFF	TGTGCCTCCACCACTCGACAGGGCACTGAAGCTTTCTTT
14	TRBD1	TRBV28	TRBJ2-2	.	CASNPSGGTGELFF	TGTGCCAGCAACCCATCAGGGGGAACCGGGGAGCTGTTTTTT
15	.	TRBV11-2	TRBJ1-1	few	CASSLRWQPNTEAFF	TGTGCCAGCAGCTTAAGGTGGCAGCCGAACACTGAAGCTTTCTTT
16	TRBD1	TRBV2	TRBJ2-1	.	CASRNWGQGADNEQFF	TGTGCCAGCAGGAACTGGGGGCAGGGGGCCGACAATGAGCAGTTCTTC
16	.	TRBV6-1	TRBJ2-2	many	CASRPQGKGYTGELFF	TGTGCCAGCAGACCACAGGGAAAGGGGTACACCGGGGAGCTGTTTTTT
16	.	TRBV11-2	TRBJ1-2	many	CASSEAAGASNYGYTF	TGTGCCAGCAGCGAAGCCGCAGGGGCTAGTAACTATGGCTACACCTTC
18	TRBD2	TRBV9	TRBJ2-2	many	CASSVSPGASGGTGELFF	TGTGCCAGCAGCGTAAGCCCCGGGGCTAGCGGCGGCACCGGGGAGCTGTTTTTT
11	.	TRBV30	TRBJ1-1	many	CAWRKNTEAFF	TGTGCCTGGAGGAAAAACACTGAAGCTTTCTTT
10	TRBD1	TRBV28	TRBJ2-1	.	CASWTGGEFF	TGTGCCAGCTGGACAGGGGGGGAGTTCTTC
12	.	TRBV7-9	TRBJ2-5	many	CALGARLETQYF	TGTGCCCTTGGGGCGCGACTAGAGACCCAGTACTTC
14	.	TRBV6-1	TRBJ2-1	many	CASFNRVSYNEQFF	TGTGCCAGTTTTAACAGGGTCTCCTACAATGAGCAGTTCTTC
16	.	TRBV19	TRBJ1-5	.	CASSIRSDRSNQPQHF	TGTGCCAGTAGTATAAGGTCCGACCGAAGCAATCAGCCCCAGCATTTT
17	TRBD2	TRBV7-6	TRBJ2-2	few	CASSLGAGTRNTGELFF	TGTGCCAGCAGCTTGGGGGCCGGGACTAGAAACACCGGGGAGCTGTTTTTT
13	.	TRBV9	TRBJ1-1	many	CASSVEGGTEAFF	TGTGCCAGCAGCGTAGAGGGGGGCACTGAAGCTTTCTTT
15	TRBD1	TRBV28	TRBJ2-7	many	CASSFGTAVDYEQYF	TGTGCCAGCAGTTTTGGGACAGCGGTAGACTACGAGCAGTACTTC